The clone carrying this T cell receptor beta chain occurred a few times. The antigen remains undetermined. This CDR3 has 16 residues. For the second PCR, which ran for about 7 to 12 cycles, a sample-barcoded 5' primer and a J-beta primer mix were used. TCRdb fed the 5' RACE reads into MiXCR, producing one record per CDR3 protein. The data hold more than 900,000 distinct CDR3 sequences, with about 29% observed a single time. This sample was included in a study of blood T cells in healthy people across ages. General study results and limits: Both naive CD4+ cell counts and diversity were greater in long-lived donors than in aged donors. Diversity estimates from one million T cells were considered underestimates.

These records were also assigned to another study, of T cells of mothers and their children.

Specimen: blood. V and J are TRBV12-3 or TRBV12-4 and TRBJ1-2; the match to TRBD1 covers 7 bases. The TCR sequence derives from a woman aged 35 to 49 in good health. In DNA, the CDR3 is TGTGCAACCTCTTTTGGGGCACAGGGGACCAACTATGGCTACACCTTC. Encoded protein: CATSFGAQGTNYGYTF.